Sequencing of this T cell receptor (beta chain) was carried out in a study of response to subunit inactivated influenza vaccine. Study findings and constraints: Each seasonal flu vaccination may recruit only limited new T cells, authors suggested.

This clonotype was detected once. Its antigen remains unidentified. Via MiXCR, TCRdb re-called the RT-PCR reads, giving one row per CDR3 protein. This sample has around 480,000 distinct CDR3 sequences, with approximately 9.9% found just once. The germline CDR1 and CDR2 sequences are SGDLS and YYNGEE. V was cut by 0 bases and J by 1 base, with 10 bases left in between. The CDR3 consists of 15 residues. V and J are TRBV9 and TRBJ1-1; D is unclear. Sequences were derived from PBMCs from blood, sampled 35 to 45 days after vaccination. The sequence derives from a man aged 50-60 years who received an inactivated influenza vaccine. CDR3 loop: CASSVDLLANTEAFF. In DNA, the CDR3 is TGTGCCAGCAGCGTAGATCTTTTGGCGAACACTGAAGCTTTCTTT.